This T cell receptor beta chain is drawn from a study of T cells after posttransplantation cyclophosphamide. The study, taken as a whole, reports: Recipient CMV seropositivity and CMV reactivation strongly tracked TRB clonality.

Busulfan-fludarabine conditioning, marrow transplant, and cyclophosphamide on days +3 and +4 were administered. The V gene's germline CDR1 is SGHTA and CDR2 FQGNSA. The germline V and J ends were trimmed by 5 bases and 1 base, with 13 bases remaining between them. The CDR3 spans 15 residues. The sample holds many counts of this clone. Its matching antigen is unknown. Assay: immunoSEQ multiplex PCR; the TCRdb copy retains only in-frame clones and omits some. The data show some 16,000 clones, with none appearing a single time. This TCR was sampled from a female patient under 45 who received an allogeneic stem cell transplant from a related donor, was CMV-positive, and had no GVHD. Some T cells may be provided by the graft donor. Material: PBMCs, obtained after allogeneic stem cell transplant with posttransplant cyclophosphamide. This chain connects TRBV7-2 to TRBJ2-3, with a possible D match to TRBD1 (6 bases). For the CDR3, the DNA is TGTGCCAGCAGCCCCGAGAACAGGGGCACAGATACGCAGTATTTT. As protein: CASSPENRGTDTQYF.